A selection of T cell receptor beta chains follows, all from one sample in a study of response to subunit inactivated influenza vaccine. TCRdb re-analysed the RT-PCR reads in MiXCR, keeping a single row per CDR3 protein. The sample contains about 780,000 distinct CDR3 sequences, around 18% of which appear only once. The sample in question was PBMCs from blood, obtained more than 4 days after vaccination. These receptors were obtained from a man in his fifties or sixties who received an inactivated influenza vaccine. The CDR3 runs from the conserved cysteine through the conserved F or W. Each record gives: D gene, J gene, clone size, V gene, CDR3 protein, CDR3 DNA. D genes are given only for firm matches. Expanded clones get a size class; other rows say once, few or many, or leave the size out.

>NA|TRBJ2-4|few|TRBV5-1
CASSSRTGIEAKNIQYF
TGCGCCAGCAGTTCCCGTACCGGGATCGAGGCCAAAAACATTCAGTACTTC
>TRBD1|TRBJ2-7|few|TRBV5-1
CASSLVQGDYEQYF
TGCGCCAGCAGCTTGGTACAGGGGGACTACGAGCAGTACTTC
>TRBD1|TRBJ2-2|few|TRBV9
CASSAGQGTGELFF
TGTGCCAGCAGCGCTGGACAGGGGACCGGGGAGCTGTTTTTT
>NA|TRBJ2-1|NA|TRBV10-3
CAIKLSNEQFF
TGTGCCATCAAACTGAGTAATGAGCAGTTCTTC
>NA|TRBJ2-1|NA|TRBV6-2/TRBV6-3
CASSKFRIKGDNEQFF
TGTGCCAGCAGTAAATTTCGCATCAAGGGGGACAATGAGCAGTTCTTC
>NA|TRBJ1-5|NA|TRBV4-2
CASSQDPGRNQPQHF
TGTGCCAGCAGCCAAGATCCTGGAAGGAATCAGCCCCAGCATTTT
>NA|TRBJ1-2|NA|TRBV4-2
CASNNRGTNYGYTF
TGTGCCAGTAACAATAGGGGGACTAACTATGGCTACACCTTC
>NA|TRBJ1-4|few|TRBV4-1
CASSQTDSRWEEKLFF
TGCGCCAGCAGCCAAACGGACAGCCGCTGGGAGGAAAAACTGTTTTTT
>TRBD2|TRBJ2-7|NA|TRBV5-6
CASIIAGSYEQYF
TGTGCCAGCATCATAGCGGGATCCTACGAGCAGTACTTC
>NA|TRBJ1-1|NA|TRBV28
CASSLRFGRDTEAFF
TGTGCCAGCAGTTTACGGTTCGGGAGGGACACTGAAGCTTTCTTT
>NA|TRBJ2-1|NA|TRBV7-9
CASSLDAGEQFF
TGTGCCAGCAGCTTAGATGCGGGGGAGCAGTTCTTC
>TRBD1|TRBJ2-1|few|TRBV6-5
CASSYGQGRGYNEQFF
TGTGCCAGCAGTTACGGACAGGGAAGGGGCTACAATGAGCAGTTCTTC
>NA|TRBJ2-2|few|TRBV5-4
CASTRMNTGELFF
TGTGCCAGCACCCGGATGAACACCGGGGAGCTGTTTTTT
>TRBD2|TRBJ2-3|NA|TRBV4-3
CASSQDLAGMADTQYF
TGCGCCAGCAGCCAAGATCTAGCGGGGATGGCGGATACGCAGTATTTT
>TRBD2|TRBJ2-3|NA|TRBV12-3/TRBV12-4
CASSSRLAGPEGDTQYF
TGTGCCAGCAGTTCCCGACTAGCGGGACCGGAGGGAGATACGCAGTATTTT
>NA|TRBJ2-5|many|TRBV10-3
CAISEAGETQYF
TGTGCCATCAGTGAGGCGGGGGAGACCCAGTACTTC
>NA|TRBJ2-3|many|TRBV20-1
CSARQGGITDTQYF
TGCAGTGCTAGACAGGGGGGCATAACAGATACGCAGTATTTT
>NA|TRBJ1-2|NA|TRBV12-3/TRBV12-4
CASSLGAGWRGYTF
TGTGCCAGCAGTTTAGGGGCAGGGTGGAGGGGCTACACCTTC
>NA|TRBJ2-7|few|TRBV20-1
CSARFSGPDEQYF
TGCAGTGCTAGATTCTCGGGGCCTGACGAGCAGTACTTC
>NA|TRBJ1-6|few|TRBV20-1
CSADTDGDNSPLHF
TGCAGTGCCGACACAGACGGCGATAATTCACCCCTCCACTTT
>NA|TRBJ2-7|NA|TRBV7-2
CASSLFGNSYEQYF
TGTGCCAGCAGCTTATTTGGGAACTCCTACGAGCAGTACTTC
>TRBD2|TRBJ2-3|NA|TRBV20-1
CSARDPTSGYTDTQYF
TGCAGTGCTAGAGATCCCACTAGCGGATACACAGATACGCAGTATTTT
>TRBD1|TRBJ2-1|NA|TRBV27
CASSRGDRAYNEQFF
TGTGCCAGCAGTCGGGGGGACAGGGCGTACAATGAGCAGTTCTTC
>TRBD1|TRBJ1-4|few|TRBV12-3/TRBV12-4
CASSLAYGQGTEKLFF
TGTGCCAGCAGTTTAGCATACGGACAGGGGACTGAAAAACTGTTTTTT
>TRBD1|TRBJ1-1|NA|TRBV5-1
CASSPDRVTEAFF
TGCGCCAGCAGCCCAGACAGGGTCACTGAAGCTTTCTTT
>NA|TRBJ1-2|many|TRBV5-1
CASSFRTNYGYTF
TGCGCCAGCAGCTTCCGGACTAACTATGGCTACACCTTC
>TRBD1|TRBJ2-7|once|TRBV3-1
CASSPTGTVSEQYF
TGTGCCAGCAGCCCCACCGGGACAGTTTCCGAGCAGTACTTC
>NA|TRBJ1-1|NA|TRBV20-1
CSARKSGVPVTEAFF
TGCAGTGCTAGAAAATCAGGGGTCCCTGTTACTGAAGCTTTCTTT
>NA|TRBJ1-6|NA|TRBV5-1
CASSRETYNSPLHF
TGCGCCAGCAGCCGTGAAACCTATAATTCACCCCTCCACTTT
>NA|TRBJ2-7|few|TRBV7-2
CASSIGGRSYEQYF
TGTGCCAGCAGCATAGGGGGGCGCTCCTACGAGCAGTACTTC
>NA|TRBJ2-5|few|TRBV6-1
CASSPIGEETQYF
TGTGCCAGCAGTCCCATTGGCGAAGAGACCCAGTACTTC
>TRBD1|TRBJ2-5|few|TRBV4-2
CASSQGVLTGVGETQYF
TGTGCCAGCAGCCAAGGCGTCCTGACAGGGGTCGGGGAGACCCAGTACTTC
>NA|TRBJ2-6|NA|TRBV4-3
CASSQERAGSGANVLTF
TGCGCCAGCAGCCAAGAACGGGCGGGCTCTGGGGCCAACGTCCTGACTTTC
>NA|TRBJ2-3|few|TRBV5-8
CASSLASGLGEGTQYF
TGTGCCAGCAGCTTGGCATCGGGTCTAGGCGAGGGTACGCAGTATTTT
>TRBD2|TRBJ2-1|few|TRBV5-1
CASSRGGPSVREGQNEQFF
TGCGCCAGCAGTCGGGGGGGGCCGTCGGTGCGGGAGGGCCAGAATGAGCAGTTCTTC
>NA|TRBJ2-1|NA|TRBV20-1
CSALLASSYNEQFF
TGCAGTGCGCTGCTAGCGAGCTCCTACAATGAGCAGTTCTTC
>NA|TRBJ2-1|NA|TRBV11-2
CASSYSQGGFFPNEQFF
TGTGCCAGCAGCTATTCGCAAGGGGGATTCTTTCCAAATGAGCAGTTCTTC
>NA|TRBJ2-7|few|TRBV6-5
CATHGGDEQYF
TGTGCCACCCACGGAGGTGACGAGCAGTACTTC
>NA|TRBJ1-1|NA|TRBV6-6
CASTPGYHAEAFF
TGTGCCAGCACTCCGGGATACCACGCTGAAGCTTTCTTT
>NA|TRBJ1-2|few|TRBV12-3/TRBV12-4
CASRIDTSYGYTF
TGTGCCAGCAGAATAGACACCTCCTATGGCTACACCTTC
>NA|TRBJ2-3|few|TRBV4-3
CASSRGTQAVDTQYF
TGCGCCAGCAGCCGCGGGACTCAGGCTGTGGATACGCAGTATTTT
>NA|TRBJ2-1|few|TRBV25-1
CASSDLRSGRVNEQFF
TGTGCCAGCAGTGATCTCAGGAGCGGCCGAGTGAATGAGCAGTTCTTC
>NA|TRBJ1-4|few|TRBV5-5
CASSDWAATNEKLFF
TGTGCCAGCAGCGACTGGGCTGCAACTAATGAAAAACTGTTTTTT
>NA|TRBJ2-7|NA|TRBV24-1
CATSDRNPYEQYF
TGTGCCACCAGTGACAGGAATCCCTACGAGCAGTACTTC